This record concerns one TCR beta chain sequence. This sample is part of a study of OX40 agonist ivuxolimab in advanced cancers. Overall study context: Hepatocellular carcinoma, melanoma, renal cell or head and neck cancer occurred in dose-escalation patients. Prior anti-PD-1, anti-PD-L1 or anti-CTLA-4 therapy did not bar entry, and 40% to 45% had some. Three patients got partial responses; one had hepatocellular carcinoma and two had cutaneous melanoma.

Trimming cost V 8 bases and J 1 base, with 8 bases left between them. This CDR3 has 12 residues. Looked up from germline, CDR1 is MNHNY and CDR2 is SVGAGI (reference sequence). Only in-frame clones appear in the TCRdb table, and some are missing; sequencing was by immunoSEQ multiplex PCR. Of 69,000 or so clones in the sample, about nine tenths are singletons; the top ten hold under 0.7%. This chain uses TRBV6-6 with TRBJ2-5; D is unresolved. This TCR was sampled from an adult with an advanced solid tumor such as melanoma, head and neck, liver or kidney cancer. Sequenced here: CD4+ or CD8+ T cells sorted from blood, sampled in a trial of the OX40 agonist ivuxolimab. This CDR3 is CASANSQETQYF. In nucleotides, the CDR3 is TGTGCCAGCGCGAACAGCCAAGAGACCCAGTACTTC.